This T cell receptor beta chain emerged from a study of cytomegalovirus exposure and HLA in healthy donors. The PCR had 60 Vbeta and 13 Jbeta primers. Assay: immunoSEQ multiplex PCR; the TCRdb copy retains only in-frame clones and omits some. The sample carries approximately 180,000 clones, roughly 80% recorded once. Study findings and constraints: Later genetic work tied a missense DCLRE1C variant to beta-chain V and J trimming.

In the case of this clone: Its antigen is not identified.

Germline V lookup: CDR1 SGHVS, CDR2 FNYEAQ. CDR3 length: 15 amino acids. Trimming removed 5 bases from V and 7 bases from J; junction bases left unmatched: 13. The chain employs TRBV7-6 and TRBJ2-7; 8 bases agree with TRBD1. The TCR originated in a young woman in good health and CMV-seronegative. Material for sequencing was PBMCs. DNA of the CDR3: TGTGCCAGCAGCGATGGGACAGGCAGTCTCAAGGAGCAGTACTTC. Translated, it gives CASSDGTGSLKEQYF. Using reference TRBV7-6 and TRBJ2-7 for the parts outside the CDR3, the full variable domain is GAGVSQSPRYKVTKRGQDVALRCDPISGHVSLYWYRQALGQGPEFLTYFNYEAQQDKSGLPNDRFSAERPEGSISTLTIQRTEQRDSAMYRCASSDGTGSLKEQYFGPGTRLTVT.